This T cell receptor beta chain originates from a study of regulatory T cells in long-lasting Graves disease. Study observations and caveats: Favored usage of TRBV28, TRBJ1-2 and TRBJ2-5 was recorded in persistent disease. A limited number of samples was an acknowledged limitation. Persistent-disease Graves' patients showed less TCR diversity than new cases.

Germline values: CDR1 MNHEY, CDR2 SMNVEV (reference sequence). This CDR3 has 16 amino acids. V dropped 5 bases and J dropped 0 bases, with 14 bases sitting between them. Libraries of TCR beta came from iRepertoire HTBI primers plus Arm-PCR of CDR3 regions. The authors' processing: Identified across the samples were some 67 TRBV segments and around 14 TRBJ segments. Via MiXCR, TCRdb re-called the multiplex PCR reads, giving one row per CDR3 protein. These V and J calls rely on TCRdb rather than the paper's analysis. Of approximately 690,000 distinct CDR3 sequences listed, 25% to 30% are singletons. Comment on this clonotype: No antigen is known for it.

Indicated time point: persistent/refractory GD, antithyroid drugs over 5 years with positive TRAb. The authors made the TCR library using RNA they extracted from PBMCs. The chain joins TRBV27 to TRBJ1-3; TRBD1 might be the D (5 bases). The sequences come from peripheral blood mononuclear cells (PBMCs), collected when the disease was refractory, from a patient treated with antithyroid drugs. The sequence was collected from a female donor with Graves disease. Written as DNA, the CDR3 is TGTGCCAGCAGTCCCCGGGACCCCATCTCTGGAAACACCATATATTTT. Amino acid sequence: CASSPRDPISGNTIYF.